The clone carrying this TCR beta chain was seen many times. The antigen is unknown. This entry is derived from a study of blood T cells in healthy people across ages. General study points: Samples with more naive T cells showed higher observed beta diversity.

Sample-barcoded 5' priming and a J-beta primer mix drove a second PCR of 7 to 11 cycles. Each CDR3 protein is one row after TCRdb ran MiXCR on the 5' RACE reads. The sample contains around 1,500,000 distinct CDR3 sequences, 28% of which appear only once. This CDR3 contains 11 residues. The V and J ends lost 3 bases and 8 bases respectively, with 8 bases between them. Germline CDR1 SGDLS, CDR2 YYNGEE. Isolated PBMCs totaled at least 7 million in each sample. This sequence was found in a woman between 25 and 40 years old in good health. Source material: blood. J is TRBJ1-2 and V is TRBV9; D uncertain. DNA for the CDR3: TGTGCCAGCAGCGGAATCTTGGGCTACACCTTC. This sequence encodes CASSGILGYTF.